These T cell receptor beta chains were read from a single sample in a study of OX40 agonist ivuxolimab in advanced cancers. Using immunoSEQ multiplex PCR, the repertoire was profiled, and TCRdb retains in-frame clones only, with some absent. The sample gives about 94,000 clones, less than 95% of which show up once; roughly 0.17% is in the top ten. The material was CD4+ or CD8+ T cells sorted from blood, obtained in a trial of the OX40 agonist ivuxolimab. Source of these receptors: an adult with an advanced solid tumor such as melanoma, head and neck, liver or kidney cancer. Each CDR3 is given with its conserved first and last residue. The D gene is left open where the match is weak. Only some rows state a clone size, as once, few, many or a class for expanded clones.

d_gene | j_gene | abundance | v_gene | CDR3nt | CDR3aa
TRBD1 | TRBJ1-1 | . | TRBV2 | TGTGCCAGTCTCAGGGGGCGGATTGTGAACACTGAAGCTTTCTTT | CASLRGRIVNTEAFF
. | TRBJ1-3 | once | TRBV4-3 | TGCGCCAGCAGCCCGAGCCTTGGGGACACCATATATTTT | CASSPSLGDTIYF
TRBD1 | TRBJ2-5 | . | TRBV28 | TGTGCCAGCAGTTCCTACGGACAGGCGGTGTGGGAGACCCAGTACTTC | CASSSYGQAVWETQYF
. | TRBJ1-5 | . | TRBV18 | TGTGCCAGCTCACCACAGGGGGTCTCCAATCAGCCCCAGCATTTT | CASSPQGVSNQPQHF
. | TRBJ1-5 | . | TRBV7-2 | TGTGCCAGCAGCTTAGGGGCAGAGAATCAGCCCCAGCATTTT | CASSLGAENQPQHF
. | TRBJ2-3 | . | TRBV7-2 | TGTGCCAGCAGCTCCTTATCAGGGAGGCAAGATACGCAGTATTTT | CASSSLSGRQDTQYF
TRBD1 | TRBJ2-5 | . | TRBV11-2 | TGTGCCAGCAGCTCCTTAAAACAGGGGATAGGCCAAGAGACCCAGTACTTC | CASSSLKQGIGQETQYF
. | TRBJ2-1 | . | TRBV19 | TGTGCCAGTAGTGCCCGGCCCTCACTGACGAGCTCCTACAATGAGCAGTTCTTC | CASSARPSLTSSYNEQFF
. | TRBJ1-1 | . | TRBV29-1 | TGCAGCGTTGAGAGGGGGGCGGGTAGCACTGAAGCTTTCTTT | CSVERGAGSTEAFF
TRBD2 | TRBJ2-5 | . | TRBV15 | TGTGCCACCAGCAAGGGTAGCGGGAGGGGGCAAGAGACCCAGTACTTC | CATSKGSGRGQETQYF
. | TRBJ2-3 | . | TRBV28 | TGTGCCAGCAGTTTGAGTCGAGGTCCAGATACGCAGTATTTT | CASSLSRGPDTQYF
. | TRBJ1-1 | once | TRBV7-9 | TGTGCCAGCAGCTTACGTGGAGGAGATTACACTGAAGCTTTCTTT | CASSLRGGDYTEAFF
TRBD1 | TRBJ1-2 | . | TRBV7-9 | TGTGCCAGCAGCTTAGGTGGGACAGAATATGGCTACACCTTC | CASSLGGTEYGYTF
. | TRBJ2-1 | . | TRBV29-1 | TGCAGCGTTGATCCAGCTAGCTCCTACAATGAGCAGTTCTTC | CSVDPASSYNEQFF
TRBD1 | TRBJ1-2 | . | TRBV2 | TGTGCCAGCAGGGCCGGGACAGCCTATGGCTACACCTTC | CASRAGTAYGYTF
. | TRBJ1-5 | . | TRBV18 | TGTGCCAGCTCACCCCGCAATCAGCCCCAGCATTTT | CASSPRNQPQHF